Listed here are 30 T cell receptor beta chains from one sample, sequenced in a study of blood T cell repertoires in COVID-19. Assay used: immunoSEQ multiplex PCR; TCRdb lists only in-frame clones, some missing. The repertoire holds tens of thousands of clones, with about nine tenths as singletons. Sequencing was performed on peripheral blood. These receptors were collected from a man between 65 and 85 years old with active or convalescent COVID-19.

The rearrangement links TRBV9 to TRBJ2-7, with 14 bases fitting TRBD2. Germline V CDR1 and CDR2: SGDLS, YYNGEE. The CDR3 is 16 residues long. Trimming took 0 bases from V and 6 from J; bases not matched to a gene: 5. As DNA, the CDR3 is TGTGCCAGCAGCGTAGGGGGACTAGCGGGAGTGGCCGAGCAGTACTTC. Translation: CASSVGGLAGVAEQYF.

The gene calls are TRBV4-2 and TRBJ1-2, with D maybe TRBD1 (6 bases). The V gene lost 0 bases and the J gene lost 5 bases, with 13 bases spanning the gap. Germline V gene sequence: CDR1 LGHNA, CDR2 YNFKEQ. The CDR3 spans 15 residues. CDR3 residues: CASSQDTTGPYGYTF. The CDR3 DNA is TGTGCCAGCAGCCAAGACACGACAGGCCCATATGGCTACACCTTC.

CDR3 loop: CSVSSGSQETQYF. DNA for the CDR3: TGCAGCGTCTCTAGCGGGAGCCAAGAGACCCAGTACTTC. V is TRBV29-1 and J is TRBJ2-5; 10 nucleotides agree with TRBD2. This CDR3 comprises 13 residues. Germline loops: CDR1 SQVTM, CDR2 ANQGSEA. The ends lost 6 bases at V and 1 base at J; junction bases unmatched: 2. The variable domain in full, completed from reference TRBV29-1 and TRBJ2-5, reads SAVISQKPSRDICQRGTSLTIQCQVDSQVTMMFWYRQQPGQSLTLIATANQGSEATYESGFVIDKFPISRPNLTFSTLTVSNMSPEDSSIYLCSVSSGSQETQYFGPGTRLLVL.

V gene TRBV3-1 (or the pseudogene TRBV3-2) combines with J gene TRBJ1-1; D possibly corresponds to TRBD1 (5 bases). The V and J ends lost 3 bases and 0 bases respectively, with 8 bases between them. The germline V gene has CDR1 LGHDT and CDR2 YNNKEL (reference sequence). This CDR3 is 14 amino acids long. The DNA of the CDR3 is TGTGCCAGCAGCCATCGGGGGATGAACACTGAAGCTTTCTTT. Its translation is CASSHRGMNTEAFF.

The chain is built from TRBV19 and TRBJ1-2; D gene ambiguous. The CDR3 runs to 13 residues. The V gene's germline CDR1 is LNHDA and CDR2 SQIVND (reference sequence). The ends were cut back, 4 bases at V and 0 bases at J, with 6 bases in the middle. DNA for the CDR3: TGTGCCAGTAGTAGCGGTACTAACTATGGCTACACCTTC. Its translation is CASSSGTNYGYTF.

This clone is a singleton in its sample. The CDR3 coding sequence is TGTGCCAGCAGTTTATACATGGGACTTTCCTACGAGCAGTACTTC. Protein sequence: CASSLYMGLSYEQYF. The chain joins TRBV27 to TRBJ2-7; tentatively, D is TRBD2 (6 bases). The CDR3 totals 15 residues. The V and J ends lost 1 base and 1 base respectively, with 11 bases between them. Germline assignment: CDR1 MNHEY and CDR2 SMNVEV (reference sequence).

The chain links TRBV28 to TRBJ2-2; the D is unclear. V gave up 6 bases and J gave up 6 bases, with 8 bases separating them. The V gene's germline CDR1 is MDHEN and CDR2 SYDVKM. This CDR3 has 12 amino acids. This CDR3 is CASREWAGELFF. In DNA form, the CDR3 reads TGTGCCAGCAGGGAGTGGGCCGGGGAGCTGTTTTTT.

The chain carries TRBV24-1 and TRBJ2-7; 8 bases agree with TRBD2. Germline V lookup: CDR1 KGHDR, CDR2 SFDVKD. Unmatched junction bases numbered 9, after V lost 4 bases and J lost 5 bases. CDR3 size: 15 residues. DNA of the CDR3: TGTGCCACCAGTGAAAATAGCGGGATGATAAACGAGCAGTACTTC. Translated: CATSENSGMINEQYF.

The CDR3 nucleotides are TGTGCCAGCAGCTCACAGGGGCTTGAGCAGCCCCAGCATTTT. Amino acids: CASSSQGLEQPQHF. The chain carries TRBV2 and TRBJ1-5; 7 bases fit TRBD1. The ends lost 6 bases at V and 7 bases at J; junction bases unmatched: 9. This CDR3 has 14 amino acids. Germline values: CDR1 SNHLY, CDR2 FYNNEI.

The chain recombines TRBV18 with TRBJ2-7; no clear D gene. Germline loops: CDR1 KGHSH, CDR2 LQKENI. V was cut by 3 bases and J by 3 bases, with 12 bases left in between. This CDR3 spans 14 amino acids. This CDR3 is CASSPTAFNYEQYF. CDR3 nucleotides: TGTGCCAGCTCACCTACAGCATTTAACTACGAGCAGTACTTC.

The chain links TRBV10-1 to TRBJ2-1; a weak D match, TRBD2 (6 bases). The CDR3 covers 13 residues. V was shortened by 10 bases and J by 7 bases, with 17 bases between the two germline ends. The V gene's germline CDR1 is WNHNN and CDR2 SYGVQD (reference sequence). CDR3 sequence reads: CAIPPPGENEQFF. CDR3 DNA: TGCGCCATCCCGCCGCCGGGGGAGAATGAGCAGTTCTTC.

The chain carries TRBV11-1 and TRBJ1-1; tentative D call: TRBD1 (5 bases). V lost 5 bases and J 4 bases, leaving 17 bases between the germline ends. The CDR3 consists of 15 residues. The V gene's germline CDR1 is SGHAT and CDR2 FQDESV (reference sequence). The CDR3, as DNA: TGTGCCAGCAGCCTAGAGGGGATTTTAGGCACTGAAGCTTTCTTT. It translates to CASSLEGILGTEAFF.

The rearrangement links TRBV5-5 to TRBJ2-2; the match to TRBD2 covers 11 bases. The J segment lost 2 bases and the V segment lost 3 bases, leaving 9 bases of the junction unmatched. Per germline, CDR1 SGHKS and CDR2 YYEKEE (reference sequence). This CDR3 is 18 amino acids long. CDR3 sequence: CASSSGTSGPLNTGELFF. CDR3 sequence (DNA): TGTGCCAGCAGCTCCGGGACTAGCGGTCCTCTAAACACCGGGGAGCTGTTTTTT.

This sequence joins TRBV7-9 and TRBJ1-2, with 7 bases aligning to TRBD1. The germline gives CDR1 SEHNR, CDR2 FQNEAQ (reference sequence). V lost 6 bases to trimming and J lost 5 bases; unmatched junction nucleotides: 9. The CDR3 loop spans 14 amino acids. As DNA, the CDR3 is TGTGCCAGCAGTCTTGACAGGGCCTCATATGGCTACACCTTC. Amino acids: CASSLDRASYGYTF.

This chain's CDR3 is CASSLEGAQEAFF. The CDR3 DNA follows: TGTGCCAGCAGCCTAGAGGGGGCGCAGGAAGCTTTCTTT. This chain joins TRBV7-2 and TRBJ1-1, with TRBD1 matching 7 bases. Germline V gene lookup returns CDR1 SGHTA and CDR2 FQGNSA. CDR3 length: 13 residues. V dropped 5 bases and J dropped 8; count of bases not matched to a gene: 8.

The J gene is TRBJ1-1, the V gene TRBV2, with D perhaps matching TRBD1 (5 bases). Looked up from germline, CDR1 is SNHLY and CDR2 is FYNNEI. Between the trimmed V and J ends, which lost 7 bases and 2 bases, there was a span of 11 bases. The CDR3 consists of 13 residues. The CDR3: CASMGQGNTEAFF. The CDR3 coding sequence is TGTGCCAGCATGGGGCAGGGCAACACTGAAGCTTTCTTT.

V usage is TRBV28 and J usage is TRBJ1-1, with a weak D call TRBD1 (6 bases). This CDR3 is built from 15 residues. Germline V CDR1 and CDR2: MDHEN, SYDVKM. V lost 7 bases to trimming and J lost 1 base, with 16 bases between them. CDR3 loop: CASNSGGAGNTEAFF. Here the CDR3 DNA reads TGTGCCAGCAACTCGGGGGGCGCAGGGAACACTGAAGCTTTCTTT.

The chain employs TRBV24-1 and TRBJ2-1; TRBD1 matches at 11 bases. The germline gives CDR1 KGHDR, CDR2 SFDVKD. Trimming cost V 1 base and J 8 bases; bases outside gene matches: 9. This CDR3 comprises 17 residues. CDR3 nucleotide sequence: TGTGCCACCAGTGATTTACCGGGACAGGGGGGGTTTTATGAGCAGTTCTTC. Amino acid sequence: CATSDLPGQGGFYEQFF.

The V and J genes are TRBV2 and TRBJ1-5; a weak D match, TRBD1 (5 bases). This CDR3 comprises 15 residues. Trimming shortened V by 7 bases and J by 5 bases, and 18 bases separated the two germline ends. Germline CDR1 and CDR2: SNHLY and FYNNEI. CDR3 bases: TGTGCCAGCACCCTCCCCCCAGGGTACGATCAGCCCCAGCATTTT. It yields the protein CASTLPPGYDQPQHF.

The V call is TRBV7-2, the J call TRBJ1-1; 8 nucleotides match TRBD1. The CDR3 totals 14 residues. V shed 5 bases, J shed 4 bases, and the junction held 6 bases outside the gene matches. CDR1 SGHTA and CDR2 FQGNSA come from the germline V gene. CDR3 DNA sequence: TGTGCCAGCAGCGCCGTCAGGGGGCTCACTGAAGCTTTCTTT. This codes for CASSAVRGLTEAFF.

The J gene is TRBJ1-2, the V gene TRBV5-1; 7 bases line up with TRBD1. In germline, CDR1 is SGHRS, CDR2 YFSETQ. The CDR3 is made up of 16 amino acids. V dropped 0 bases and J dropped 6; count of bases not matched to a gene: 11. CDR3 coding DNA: TGCGCCAGCAGCTTGGCCGATAACAGGGGTAGGGATGGCTACACCTTC. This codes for CASSLADNRGRDGYTF.

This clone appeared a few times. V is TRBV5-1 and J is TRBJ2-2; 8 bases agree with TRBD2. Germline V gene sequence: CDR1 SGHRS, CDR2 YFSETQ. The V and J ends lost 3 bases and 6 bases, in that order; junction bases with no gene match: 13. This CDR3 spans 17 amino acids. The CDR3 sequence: CASSSYRDTGGAGELFF. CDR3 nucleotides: TGCGCCAGCAGCTCGTATCGGGACACCGGGGGGGCCGGGGAGCTGTTTTTT.

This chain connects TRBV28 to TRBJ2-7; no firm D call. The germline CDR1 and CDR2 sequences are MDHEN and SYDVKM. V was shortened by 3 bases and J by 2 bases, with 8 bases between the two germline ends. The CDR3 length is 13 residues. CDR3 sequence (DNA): TGTGCCAGCAGTTTCCGTAGTCCCTACGAGCAGTACTTC. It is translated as CASSFRSPYEQYF.

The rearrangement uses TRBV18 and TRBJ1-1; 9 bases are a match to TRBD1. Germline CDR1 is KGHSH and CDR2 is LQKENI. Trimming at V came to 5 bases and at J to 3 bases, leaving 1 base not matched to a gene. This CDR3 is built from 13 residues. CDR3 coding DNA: TGTGCCAGCTCAGGACAGGGGCACACTGAAGCTTTCTTT. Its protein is CASSGQGHTEAFF.

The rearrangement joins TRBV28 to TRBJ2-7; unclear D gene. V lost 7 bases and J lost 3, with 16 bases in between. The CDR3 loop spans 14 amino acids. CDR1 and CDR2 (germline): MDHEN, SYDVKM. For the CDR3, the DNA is TGTGCCAGCACCACCCCGAGCCTTAGCTACGAGCAGTACTTC. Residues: CASTTPSLSYEQYF.

CDR3 sequence: CASTLASGSWNEQFF. In DNA form, the CDR3 reads TGCGCCAGCACGTTGGCTAGCGGGAGTTGGAATGAGCAGTTCTTC. The rearrangement joins TRBV5-1 to TRBJ2-1, with 10 positions matching TRBD2. Per germline, CDR1 SGHRS and CDR2 YFSETQ. Unmatched junction bases numbered 10, after V lost 6 bases and J lost 7 bases. The CDR3 contains 15 residues.

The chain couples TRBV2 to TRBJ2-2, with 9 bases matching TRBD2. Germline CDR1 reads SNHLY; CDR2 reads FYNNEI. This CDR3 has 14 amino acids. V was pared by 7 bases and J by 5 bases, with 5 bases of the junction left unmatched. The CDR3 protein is CASNVAGATGELFF. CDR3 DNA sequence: TGTGCCAGCAACGTAGCGGGAGCAACCGGGGAGCTGTTTTTT. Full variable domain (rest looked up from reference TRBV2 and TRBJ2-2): EPEVTQTPSHQVTQMGQEVILRCVPISNHLYFYWYRQILGQKVEFLVSFYNNEISEKSEIFDDQFSVERPDGSNFTLKIRSTKLEDSAMYFCASNVAGATGELFFGEGSRLTVL.

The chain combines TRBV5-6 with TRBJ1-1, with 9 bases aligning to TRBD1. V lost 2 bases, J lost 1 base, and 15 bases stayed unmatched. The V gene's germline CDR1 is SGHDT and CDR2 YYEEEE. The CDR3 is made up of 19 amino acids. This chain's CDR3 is CASSFRKTGGRGRNTEAFF. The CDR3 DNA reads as TGTGCCAGCAGCTTTAGAAAGACAGGGGGTAGAGGCAGGAACACTGAAGCTTTCTTT.

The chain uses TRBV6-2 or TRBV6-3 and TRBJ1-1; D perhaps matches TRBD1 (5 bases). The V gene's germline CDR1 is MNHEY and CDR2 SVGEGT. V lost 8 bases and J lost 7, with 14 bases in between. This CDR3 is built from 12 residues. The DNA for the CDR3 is TGTGCCAGCCGCCCCCCGGGGGGTGAAGCTTTCTTT. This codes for CASRPPGGEAFF.

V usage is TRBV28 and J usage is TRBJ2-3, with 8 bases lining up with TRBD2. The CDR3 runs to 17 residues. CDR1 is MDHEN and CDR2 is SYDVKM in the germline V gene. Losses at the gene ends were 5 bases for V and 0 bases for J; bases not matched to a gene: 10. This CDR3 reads CASSPLGASGSTDTQYF. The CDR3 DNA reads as TGTGCCAGCAGTCCGCTGGGGGCTAGCGGGAGCACAGATACGCAGTATTTT.